A single sample is the source of the 24 T cell receptor beta chains below, sequenced in a study of cytomegalovirus exposure and HLA in healthy donors. It was with 60 Vbeta and 13 Jbeta primers that the PCR ran. The repertoire was sequenced with immunoSEQ multiplex PCR; TCRdb's copy has only in-frame clones and lacks some. The sample comprises around 130,000 clones, approximately 82% of which are singletons, and 2.5% to 3% rests with the top ten. The sequencing input was PBMCs. The receptors come from a boy between 2 and 10 years old in good health and CMV-seronegative.

The chain employs TRBV5-5 and TRBJ2-7; 7 bases align to TRBD2. The length of the CDR3 is 15 residues. V shed 3 bases and J 2 bases; nucleotides not matched to a gene: 8. Germline CDR1 reads SGHKS; CDR2 reads YYEKEE (reference sequence). The CDR3 nucleotides read TGTGCCAGCAGCTACCGGGACTACCTAACCTACGAGCAGTACGTC. Its translation: CASSYRDYLTYEQYV.

As concerns this clone: A read error may account for a junction end that differs from germline. This chain connects TRBV7-9 to TRBJ1-2, with a weak D call TRBD1 (5 bases). CDR1 is SEHNR, CDR2 FQNEAQ, per germline (reference sequence). The CDR3 runs 15 residues. CDR3 DNA: TGTTCCAGCAGCTTTGGGGCCGGGTCGGCCTATGGCTACACCTTC. Translated: CSSSFGAGSAYGYTF.

This clone was counted between two and nine times. V and J are TRBV5-4 and TRBJ2-6, with a tentative D call TRBD2 (6 bases). Germline values: CDR1 SGHNT, CDR2 YYREEE (reference sequence). The V end lost 4 bases, the J end lost 1 base, and 12 bases lay between the germline ends. This CDR3 has 16 residues. CDR3 bases: TGTGCCAGCAGCCAAGAGGCGGGGTCTGGGGCCAACGTCCTGACTTTC. As protein: CASSQEAGSGANVLTF.

The chain couples TRBV19 to TRBJ2-5; D perhaps matches TRBD1 (6 bases). Trimming took 0 bases from V and 5 from J, leaving 13 bases between them. Germline CDR1 reads LNHDA; CDR2 reads SQIVND (reference sequence). This CDR3 is 15 amino acids long. In nucleotides, the CDR3 is TGTGCCAGTAGTATAGATCGACAGGTCGGGGAGACCCAGTACTTC. Protein: CASSIDRQVGETQYF.

The chain is built from TRBV30 and TRBJ2-3, with a possible D match to TRBD2 (5 bases). CDR1 and CDR2 (germline): GTSNPN, SVGIG (reference sequence). V lost 2 bases to trimming and J lost 6 bases, with 21 bases between them. This CDR3 spans 16 amino acids. The CDR3 protein is CAWSLFAVGRGDTQYF. The CDR3 bases are TGTGCCTGGAGTTTATTTGCCGTCGGCCGGGGTGATACGCAGTATTTT.

The CDR3 bases are TGTGCCAGCAGCCTGACAGGGAGAGGCTACACCTTC. Translation gives CASSLTGRGYTF. This chain uses TRBV7-9 with TRBJ1-2; 7 bases align to TRBD1. Germline CDR1 SEHNR, CDR2 FQNEAQ (reference sequence). V trimming: 5 bases; J trimming: 8 bases; junction bases outside the gene matches: 5. This CDR3 is built from 12 residues. The full variable domain, with the rest looked up from reference TRBV7-9 and TRBJ1-2, is DTGVSQNPRHKITKRGQNVTFRCDPISEHNRLYWYRQTLGQGPEFLTYFQNEAQLEKSRLLSDRFSAERPKGSFSTLEIQRTEQGDSAMYLCASSLTGRGYTFGSGTRLTVV.

This clone has a handful of counts. This sequence joins TRBV19 and TRBJ1-1; D may be TRBD1 (6 bases). The germline V and J ends were trimmed by 5 bases and 3 bases, with 22 bases remaining between them. The V gene's germline CDR1 is LNHDA and CDR2 SQIVND (reference sequence). The CDR3 covers 17 residues. CDR3 loop: CASSYFTGTLAYTEAFF. In DNA, the CDR3 is TGTGCCAGTAGTTATTTCACCGGGACATTAGCTTACACTGAAGCTTTCTTT.

V gene TRBV13 combines with J gene TRBJ1-3; 7 nucleotides align to TRBD1. CDR3 length equals 14 residues. Germline loops: CDR1 PRHDT, CDR2 FYEKMQ (reference sequence). The J segment lost 0 bases and the V segment lost 7 bases, leaving 3 bases of the junction unmatched. The CDR3 is CASNRQGSGNTIYF. CDR3 nucleotide sequence: TGTGCCAGCAACAGACAGGGCTCTGGAAACACCATATATTTT.

The chain is built from TRBV5-1 and TRBJ2-7, with D possibly TRBD1 on 5 matching bases. V dropped 2 bases and J dropped 3 bases, with 6 bases sitting between them. Germline-derived CDR1 and CDR2 are SGHRS and YFSETQ. The CDR3 loop spans 12 amino acids. CDR3 bases: TGCGCCAGCAGCTTCCAGGGCTACGAGCAGTACTTC. Its translation is CASSFQGYEQYF.

The chain joins TRBV25-1 to TRBJ1-2; tentative D call: TRBD1 (6 bases). This CDR3 spans 13 amino acids. Germline V gene sequence: CDR1 MGHDK, CDR2 SYGVNS. Trimming cost V 4 bases and J 4 bases, with 10 bases left between them. Written as DNA, the CDR3 is TGTGCCAGCAGTGTGGGCAGGGGCTATGGCTACACCTTC. Translated, it gives CASSVGRGYGYTF.

The V and J genes are TRBV5-1 and TRBJ2-4; a possible D gene is TRBD2 (6 bases). V shed 0 bases and J shed 8 bases, with 15 bases lying between them. Germline loops: CDR1 SGHRS, CDR2 YFSETQ. The CDR3 totals 15 residues. The CDR3 loop is CASSLEGWERDIQYF. The CDR3 nucleotides are TGCGCCAGCAGCTTGGAAGGGTGGGAGCGGGACATTCAGTACTTC.

The genes are TRBV2 and TRBJ2-5, with TRBD2 matching 7 bases. The CDR3 extends over 13 amino acids. Germline-derived CDR1 and CDR2 are SNHLY and FYNNEI. The junction had 11 bases not matched to a gene; V was cut back by 11 bases and J by 5 bases. CDR3 nucleotide sequence: TGTGCCGGATCCCGGGCGGGAGACGAGACCCAGTACTTC. Its protein product is CAGSRAGDETQYF. The entire variable domain, with the rest obtained from reference TRBV2 and TRBJ2-5, is as follows: EPEVTQTPSHQVTQMGQEVILRCVPISNHLYFYWYRQILGQKVEFLVSFYNNEISEKSEIFDDQFSVERPDGSNFTLKIRSTKLEDSAMYFCAGSRAGDETQYFGPGTRLLVL.

The rearrangement joins TRBV4-3 to TRBJ2-7; TRBD2 matches 9 bases. The CDR3 runs 15 residues. J lost 1 base, V lost 4 bases, and 5 bases had no gene match. Germline V CDR1 and CDR2: LGHNA, YSLEER. The CDR3 nucleotides read TGCGCCAGCAGCCGCGGGGGGGGAGAATCCTACGAGCAGTACTTC. Translating it yields CASSRGGGESYEQYF.

This clone was picked up one time. The chain links TRBV7-9 to TRBJ2-7; D is unresolved. Trimming left V 4 bases short and J 2 bases short, with 6 bases between. This CDR3 has 12 residues. Per the germline V gene, CDR1 is SEHNR and CDR2 is FQNEAQ (reference sequence). The CDR3 DNA reads TGTGCCAGCAGCTCGCACACCTACGAGCAGTACTTC. Encoded protein: CASSSHTYEQYF.

V and J are TRBV27 and TRBJ1-2; D uncertain. The V gene's germline CDR1 is MNHEY and CDR2 SMNVEV (reference sequence). This CDR3 has 15 residues. The V end was cut by 5 bases, the J end by 4 bases, with 17 bases between. The CDR3 coding sequence is TGTGCCAGCAGTCCCCGGGCCCCGGCGGGCTATGGCTACACCTTC. This sequence encodes CASSPRAPAGYGYTF.

The CDR3 sequence is CASQQDTQYF. The CDR3 DNA reads TGTGCCAGTCAACAGGATACGCAGTATTTT. The chain couples TRBV6-6 to TRBJ2-3; D gene uncertain. V was cut by 9 bases and J by 6 bases, with 7 bases left in between. CDR3 length: 10 residues. Germline values: CDR1 MNHNY, CDR2 SVGAGI (reference sequence).

The V call is TRBV7-3, the J call TRBJ2-1; 7 bases are a match to TRBD2. CDR3 length equals 13 residues. Per the germline V gene, CDR1 is SGHTA and CDR2 is FQGTGA. V was pared by 5 bases and J by 10 bases, with 8 bases of the junction left unmatched. CDR3 nucleotides: TGTGCCAGCAGCCCACCTAGCGGCAAGGAGCAGTTCTTC. Amino acids: CASSPPSGKEQFF.

V and J are TRBV4-3 and TRBJ1-5, with no clear D. The CDR3 length is 18 residues. Germline CDR1 and CDR2: LGHNA and YSLEER. V lost 0 bases to trimming and J lost 0 bases, with 15 bases between them. CDR3 residues: CASSQDGHTGYSNQPQHF. CDR3 bases: TGCGCCAGCAGCCAAGATGGCCATACGGGTTATAGCAATCAGCCCCAGCATTTT.

The table lists this clone with a few counts. The V call is TRBV5-6, the J call TRBJ1-5; tentative D call: TRBD1 (5 bases). V dropped 0 bases and J dropped 6 bases, with 16 bases sitting between them. Germline values: CDR1 SGHDT, CDR2 YYEEEE. The CDR3 spans 16 residues. CDR3 sequence (DNA): TGTGCCAGCAGCTTGGGTGGGTGGCAGGGAGGTCAGCCCCAGCATTTT. It translates to CASSLGGWQGGQPQHF.

V gene TRBV27 combines with J gene TRBJ1-1; D remains ambiguous. Trimming took off 4 bases at V and 4 bases at J, with 13 bases between the two ends. Germline CDR1 MNHEY, CDR2 SMNVEV (reference sequence). The CDR3 runs to 14 residues. The CDR3 sequence: CASSYATGVTEAFF. For the CDR3, the DNA is TGTGCCAGCAGTTACGCGACCGGGGTCACTGAAGCTTTCTTT.

This rearrangement joins TRBV5-4 to TRBJ1-4; D might be TRBD1 (5 bases). V lost 4 bases and J 5 bases, leaving 18 bases between the germline ends. Germline V lookup: CDR1 SGHNT, CDR2 YYREEE (reference sequence). CDR3 length equals 16 residues. The CDR3 here is CASSPGLGQRNEKLFF. CDR3 in DNA: TGTGCCAGCAGCCCTGGCCTGGGGCAGAGGAATGAAAAACTGTTTTTT.

The table lists this clone with a count of one. CDR3 sequence (DNA): TGTGCCAGTAGTACCATAGCGGGAGGACCAGATACGCAGTATTTT. Its protein is CASSTIAGGPDTQYF. This chain connects TRBV19 to TRBJ2-3; 10 bases are shared with TRBD2. The CDR3 sequence is 15 residues long. Germline loops: CDR1 LNHDA, CDR2 SQIVND (reference sequence). J gave up 4 bases and V 4 bases, and 5 bases lay outside the gene matches.

The rearrangement joins TRBV30 to TRBJ1-5, with no clear D. Deletions cut 2 bases from V and 7 bases from J, with 9 bases between. Germline assignment: CDR1 GTSNPN and CDR2 SVGIG (reference sequence). The CDR3 loop spans 12 amino acids. CDR3 residues: CAWSQPGQPQHF. For the CDR3, the DNA is TGTGCCTGGAGTCAGCCCGGGCAGCCCCAGCATTTT.

This clone was detected only a few times. The chain recombines TRBV6-4 with TRBJ2-2; perhaps TRBD1 as D (5 bases). The CDR3 totals 13 residues. Germline V gene lookup returns CDR1 MRHNA and CDR2 SNTAGT. V shed 4 bases and J shed 3 bases, with 6 bases lying between them. The CDR3 sequence is CASSVRDTGELFF. In nucleotides, the CDR3 is TGTGCCAGCAGTGTCAGGGACACCGGGGAGCTGTTTTTT.